The 8 T cell receptor beta chains listed next were all sequenced from one sample in a study of cytomegalovirus exposure and HLA in healthy donors. Sequenced by immunoSEQ multiplex PCR; TCRdb stores in-frame clones only, minus some. The sample shows some 66,000 clones, approximately 96% of them seen only once. Specimen: PBMCs. Every receptor here comes from a woman aged 18-35 years in good health and CMV-seropositive.

The chain employs TRBV11-3 and TRBJ2-1; D may be TRBD2 (7 bases). This CDR3 has 14 amino acids. CDR1 is SGHNT, CDR2 YENEEA, per germline. The ends were cut back, 4 bases at V and 4 bases at J, with 11 bases in the middle. This chain's CDR3 is CASSYSGTYNEQFF. CDR3 sequence (DNA): TGTGCCAGCAGCTACAGCGGGACATACAATGAGCAGTTCTTC.

The chain joins TRBV2 to TRBJ2-7, with 8 nucleotides matching TRBD1. The CDR3 spans 17 residues. Germline V gene sequence: CDR1 SNHLY, CDR2 FYNNEI. J gave up 4 bases and V 3 bases, and 14 bases lay outside the gene matches. The CDR3 sequence is CASSEQGPGQVGYEQYF. The CDR3 DNA follows: TGTGCCAGCAGTGAGCAAGGGCCGGGACAGGTGGGGTACGAGCAGTACTTC.

The CDR3 DNA follows: TGTGCCAGCAGTTTGGACAGTACCCCCTACAATGAGCAGTTCTTC. Its protein product is CASSLDSTPYNEQFF. This chain connects TRBV28 to TRBJ2-1; tentative D call: TRBD1 (6 bases). Per the germline V gene, CDR1 is MDHEN and CDR2 is SYDVKM. This CDR3 comprises 15 residues. V was pared by 3 bases and J by 2 bases, with 11 bases between.

CDR3 sequence reads: CASSVGQSYEQYF. The CDR3 DNA sequence: TGTGCCAGCAGCGTAGGACAGTCCTACGAGCAGTACTTC. The chain employs TRBV9 and TRBJ2-7, with D tentatively TRBD1 (5 bases). Per the germline V gene, CDR1 is SGDLS and CDR2 is YYNGEE. Trimming cost V 0 bases and J 1 base, with 5 bases left between them. The CDR3 sequence is 13 residues long.

The rearrangement uses TRBV7-2 and TRBJ2-1; D remains unclear. Trimming left V 1 base short and J 4 bases short, with 11 bases between. The germline V gene encodes CDR1 SGHTA and CDR2 FQGNSA. The CDR3 totals 15 residues. Here the CDR3 DNA reads TGTGCCAGCAGCTTAGGTCTCGAGGAGTACAATGAGCAGTTCTTC. Its protein is CASSLGLEEYNEQFF.

The chain recombines TRBV28 with TRBJ2-5; the D gene is possibly TRBD1 (6 bases). The germline gives CDR1 MDHEN, CDR2 SYDVKM. V dropped 3 bases and J dropped 10 bases, with 21 bases sitting between them. This CDR3 spans 15 amino acids. Written as DNA, the CDR3 is TGTGCCAGCAGTTTTCAGGGGCGGGTTAGAATTAACCAGTACTTC. Amino acid sequence: CASSFQGRVRINQYF.

This clone was seen only once. The V and J genes are TRBV18 and TRBJ1-2, with no clear D. V gave up 3 bases and J gave up 5 bases, with 10 bases separating them. The germline V gene has CDR1 KGHSH and CDR2 LQKENI. CDR3 length equals 13 residues. The CDR3 sequence: CASSPLEWYGYTF. Written as DNA, the CDR3 is TGTGCCAGCTCACCCTTGGAGTGGTATGGCTACACCTTC.

The gene calls are TRBV18 and TRBJ1-1, with D possibly being TRBD1 (5 bases). Trimming shortened V by 0 bases and J by 0 bases, and 8 bases separated the two germline ends. The CDR3 totals 15 residues. Germline V lookup: CDR1 KGHSH, CDR2 LQKENI. CDR3 nucleotide sequence: TGTGCCAGCTCACCACCGGGGGGGTTGAACACTGAAGCTTTCTTT. It translates to CASSPPGGLNTEAFF.